These 25 T cell receptor beta chains were all obtained from the same sample, sequenced in a study of regulatory T cells in long-lasting Graves disease. Time point reported: newly diagnosed GD, antithyroid drugs for less than 3 months. The TCR library was made from RNA extracted from PBMCs. Arm-PCR with iRepertoire HTBI primers amplified the CDR3 regions for these TCR beta libraries. One entry per CDR3 protein, called by TCRdb with MiXCR from the multiplex PCR reads. Of about 530,000 distinct CDR3 sequences listed, 15% to 20% are singletons. These data also featured in a second study, about T cells in Graves' hyperthyroidism and ophthalmopathy.

The starting material was peripheral blood mononuclear cells (PBMCs), obtained at new diagnosis, from a patient treated with antithyroid drugs. The receptors were sampled from a woman aged 35 to 60 with Graves disease.

This clonotype was observed a handful of times. V gene TRBV7-9 combines with J gene TRBJ1-2, with 8 bases that match TRBD1. The CDR3 is made up of 17 amino acids. V lost 5 bases and J lost 2; bases outside the gene matches: 13. Per germline, CDR1 SEHNR and CDR2 FQNEAQ (reference sequence). Here the CDR3 reads CASSLTTPGQANYGYTF. CDR3 DNA: TGTGCCAGCAGCCTCACTACCCCGGGACAGGCGAACTATGGCTACACCTTC.

CDR3 in DNA: TGTGCCAGCAGCTCCGGGACTAGCGGGGGAAGGAGCTCCTACAATGAGCAGTTCTTC. This codes for CASSSGTSGGRSSYNEQFF. This rearrangement joins TRBV6-1 to TRBJ2-1; 14 nucleotides align to TRBD2. The CDR3 totals 19 residues. J gave up 0 bases and V 6 bases, and 10 bases lay outside the gene matches. Per germline, CDR1 MNHNS and CDR2 SASEGT.

The rearrangement uses TRBV9 and TRBJ2-5; D call uncertain. The V gene lost 0 bases and the J gene lost 7 bases, with 13 bases spanning the gap. This CDR3 has 14 residues. CDR1 is SGDLS and CDR2 is YYNGEE in the germline V gene. In nucleotides, the CDR3 is TGTGCCAGCAGCGTAGGGGCTACCACGGGGACCCAGTACTTC. This sequence encodes CASSVGATTGTQYF. Variable domain in full (rest from reference TRBV9 and TRBJ2-5): DSGVTQTPKHLITATGQRVTLRCSPRSGDLSVYWYQQSLDQGLQFLIQYYNGEERAKGNILERFSAQQFPDLHSELNLSSLELGDSALYFCASSVGATTGTQYFGPGTRLLVL.

In this sample, this clonotype turned up many times. CDR3 residues: CASSLSPSTDTQYF. The CDR3, as DNA: TGTGCCAGCAGCTTAAGTCCGAGCACAGATACGCAGTATTTT. The rearrangement joins TRBV11-3 to TRBJ2-3; D remains ambiguous. The germline CDR1 and CDR2 sequences are SGHNT and YENEEA. The CDR3 is made up of 14 amino acids. V gave up 2 bases and J gave up 0 bases, with 6 bases separating them.

This clonotype was recorded at least ten times. The V call is TRBV30, the J call TRBJ1-1, with a tentative D call TRBD1 (6 bases). CDR1 is GTSNPN, CDR2 SVGIG, per germline (reference sequence). The CDR3 runs 13 residues. Trimming took 8 bases from V and 1 from J, leaving 14 bases between them. This CDR3 is CAGEQGRNTEAFF. The CDR3 coding sequence is TGTGCCGGCGAACAGGGCCGGAACACTGAAGCTTTCTTT.

This clonotype was observed many times. The chain recombines TRBV20-1 with TRBJ1-1, with a possible D match to TRBD1 (6 bases). Germline values: CDR1 DFQATT, CDR2 SNEGSKA (reference sequence). CDR3 length: 13 amino acids. The V end was cut by 4 bases, the J end by 1 base, with 10 bases between. CDR3 in DNA: TGCAGTGCTATATCGGACAGGAACACTGAAGCTTTCTTT. Residues: CSAISDRNTEAFF.

The genes are TRBV4-1 and TRBJ1-2, with D possibly being TRBD1 (6 bases). Germline assignment: CDR1 MGHRA and CDR2 YSYEKL. The CDR3 is made up of 13 amino acids. Trimming left V 6 bases short and J 8 bases short, with 16 bases between. The CDR3 DNA sequence: TGCGCCAGCAGACACCTGGGGGGGGGCGGCTACACCTTC. This codes for CASRHLGGGGYTF.

Only a few counts were recorded for this clonotype. The gene calls are TRBV19 and TRBJ1-2; unclear D gene. The CDR3 is 13 amino acids. Looked up from germline, CDR1 is LNHDA and CDR2 is SQIVND (reference sequence). With 5 bases removed from V and 0 bases from J, the gap between germline ends came to 7 bases. CDR3 sequence (DNA): TGTGCCAGTAGTGGAATAGCTAACTATGGCTACACCTTC. It translates to CASSGIANYGYTF.

This clonotype was counted many times. The V and J genes are TRBV2 and TRBJ1-1; D remains ambiguous. Germline lookup yields CDR1 SNHLY and CDR2 FYNNEI. The CDR3 has 10 amino acids. V dropped 2 bases and J dropped 10 bases, with 5 bases sitting between them. The CDR3 is CASSERSAFF. As DNA, the CDR3 is TGTGCCAGCAGTGAACGGTCAGCTTTCTTT.

This clonotype was recorded at least ten times. V gene TRBV12-3 or TRBV12-4 combines with J gene TRBJ1-2; 8 bases are a match to TRBD1. There are 16 residues in the CDR3. V lost 8 bases, J lost 3 bases, and 14 bases stayed unmatched. The CDR3: CASYRTGSWSDYGYTF. CDR3 DNA sequence: TGTGCCAGCTACAGGACAGGGTCGTGGTCCGACTATGGCTACACCTTC.

This clonotype was observed a few times. The gene calls are TRBV11-2 and TRBJ2-3, with D unclear. V lost 1 base to trimming and J lost 9 bases, with 11 bases between them. CDR3 length: 13 residues. Germline lookup yields CDR1 SGHAT and CDR2 FQNNGV. CDR3 residues: CASSLASEGTQYF. Written as DNA, the CDR3 is TGTGCCAGCAGCTTAGCATCCGAAGGAACGCAGTATTTT.

This clonotype was detected ten times or more. The V call is TRBV6-1, the J call TRBJ2-2; D is unclear. V was clipped by 6 bases and J by 0 bases, with 11 bases between them. Per germline, CDR1 MNHNS and CDR2 SASEGT. CDR3 size: 15 residues. The CDR3 region is CASRLGVTNTGELFF. As DNA, the CDR3 is TGTGCCAGCAGATTAGGTGTTACGAACACCGGGGAGCTGTTTTTT.

This clonotype occurred many times. The V gene is TRBV6-1, the J gene TRBJ1-2; 9 bases are shared with TRBD1. From germline, CDR1 is MNHNS and CDR2 SASEGT. The CDR3 spans 15 residues. J lost 4 bases, V lost 6 bases, and 9 bases had no gene match. In nucleotides, the CDR3 is TGTGCCAGCAGCCAAAGACAGGGGGATATCTATGGCTACACCTTC. Its protein is CASSQRQGDIYGYTF.

The V and J genes are TRBV20-1 and TRBJ2-3; 14 bases are a match to TRBD2. CDR1 and CDR2 from the germline V gene are DFQATT and SNEGSKA (reference sequence). The CDR3 length is 15 residues. V lost 7 bases to trimming and J lost 0 bases; unmatched junction nucleotides: 3. CDR3 in amino acids: CSGLAGGLSTDTQYF. The CDR3 DNA reads TGCAGTGGACTAGCGGGGGGGCTTAGCACAGATACGCAGTATTTT.

The chain employs TRBV5-1 and TRBJ2-1, with D possibly matching TRBD2 (6 bases). From germline, CDR1 is SGHRS and CDR2 YFSETQ. V dropped 4 bases and J dropped 5 bases, with 19 bases sitting between them. This CDR3 is 16 amino acids long. CDR3 amino acids: CASSPTGGLLNNEQFF. DNA for the CDR3: TGCGCCAGCAGCCCGACCGGAGGACTACTCAACAATGAGCAGTTCTTC.

The chain joins TRBV29-1 to TRBJ2-2; D may be TRBD1 (6 bases). This CDR3 is 15 amino acids long. Germline loops: CDR1 SQVTM, CDR2 ANQGSEA. V lost 4 bases to trimming and J lost 3 bases, with 15 bases between them. The CDR3 nucleotides are TGCAGCGTTGGGGGTTGGGGGCGCGACACCGGGGAGCTGTTTTTT. Amino acids: CSVGGWGRDTGELFF.

This clonotype was detected many times. The chain uses TRBV2 and TRBJ2-1; TRBD1 matches at 8 bases. J was trimmed by 15 bases and V by 5 bases; bases with no gene match: 15. The CDR3 spans 14 residues. CDR1 and CDR2 (germline): SNHLY, FYNNEI. The CDR3 bases are TGTGCCAGCAGTACTGGACAGGGTAATTCAACCCCGTTCTTC. Its protein product is CASSTGQGNSTPFF.

This clonotype showed up many times. This chain connects TRBV20-1 to TRBJ1-2; 10 bases are a match to TRBD1. Losses at the gene ends were 8 bases for V and 7 bases for J; bases not matched to a gene: 10. CDR1 DFQATT and CDR2 SNEGSKA come from the germline V gene (reference sequence). The CDR3 consists of 13 residues. The CDR3 DNA sequence: TGCAGTCCCCGACAGGGGGCCCTAAGTGGCTACACCTTC. Translated: CSPRQGALSGYTF.

This chain connects TRBV9 to TRBJ2-7; TRBD1 matches 9 bases. Germline-derived CDR1 and CDR2 are SGDLS and YYNGEE. J was trimmed by 2 bases and V by 4 bases; bases with no gene match: 10. This CDR3 has 16 amino acids. The CDR3: CASSTGVGQGTYEQYF. DNA for the CDR3: TGTGCCAGCAGCACTGGGGTGGGACAGGGTACCTACGAGCAGTACTTC.

The chain couples TRBV6-5 to TRBJ2-7, with 9 bases aligning to TRBD2. Per germline, CDR1 MNHEY and CDR2 SVGAGI. The CDR3 length is 17 residues. V gave up 3 bases and J gave up 2 bases; unmatched junction bases: 11. The CDR3 coding sequence is TGTGCCAGCAGTTATACCACCCCCCAGCGGGGGGCCTACGAGCAGTACTTC. This sequence encodes CASSYTTPQRGAYEQYF.

Points on this clonotype: This may be a read error, as it is one base from a much larger clone. Here the CDR3 omits its conserved ending phenylalanine or tryptophan, so a read error is the likely source. The chain links TRBV5-4 to TRBJ2-3, with 9 positions matching TRBD2. Losses at the gene ends were 5 bases for V and 0 bases for J; bases not matched to a gene: 7. There are 16 residues in the CDR3. Germline V gene lookup returns CDR1 SGHNT and CDR2 YYREEE (reference sequence). The DNA for the CDR3 is TGTGCCAGCAGACTGGAGCGGGGGGCTAGCACAGATACGCAGTATTCT. Its translation: CASRLERGASTDTQYS.

This clonotype was counted at least ten times. The chain couples TRBV9 to TRBJ1-6; tentative D call: TRBD1 (5 bases). From germline, CDR1 is SGDLS and CDR2 YYNGEE. The CDR3 runs to 16 residues. Trimming left V 0 bases short and J 2 bases short, with 9 bases between. The CDR3 spells CASSVGGEAYNSPLHF. The CDR3 region has the DNA TGTGCCAGCAGCGTAGGAGGGGAGGCCTATAATTCACCCCTCCACTTT.

In this sample, this clonotype turned up many times. This chain links TRBV28 with TRBJ2-7, with D unclear. CDR3 size: 12 residues. The germline gives CDR1 MDHEN, CDR2 SYDVKM. Trimming removed 6 bases at V and 6 bases at J, with 12 bases between. CDR3 residues: CASRGSVSEQYF. Written as DNA, the CDR3 is TGTGCCAGCAGGGGGTCGGTTTCCGAGCAGTACTTC.

This clonotype has a handful of counts. The rearrangement links TRBV10-3 to TRBJ1-2; TRBD1 matches at 7 bases. The length of the CDR3 is 15 residues. J was trimmed by 4 bases and V by 2 bases; bases with no gene match: 7. CDR1 and CDR2 from the germline V gene are ENHRY and SYGVKD. This CDR3 is CAISELGQASYGYTF. CDR3 coding DNA: TGTGCCATCAGTGAGCTAGGACAGGCTTCCTATGGCTACACCTTC.

This clonotype was observed many times. The V call is TRBV28, the J call TRBJ2-2; tentative D call: TRBD2 (6 bases). This CDR3 spans 13 amino acids. CDR1 is MDHEN, CDR2 SYDVKM, per germline. Trimming stripped 11 bases from V and 0 bases from J, with 10 bases between. For the CDR3, the DNA is TGTGCCGCACTAGCCGCGAACACCGGGGAGCTGTTTTTT. Residues: CAALAANTGELFF.